The rows below give T cell receptor beta chains drawn from one sample of a study of OX40 agonist ivuxolimab in advanced cancers. The table came from immunoSEQ multiplex PCR; TCRdb's copy has only in-frame clones and leaves some out. Found here are roughly 43,000 clones, approximately 84% of them singletons; the top ten hold 35%. The sequencing here drew on CD4+ or CD8+ T cells sorted from blood, taken in a trial of the OX40 agonist ivuxolimab. All receptors come from an adult with an advanced solid tumor such as melanoma, head and neck, liver or kidney cancer. Both conserved end residues are part of each CDR3.

V gene,J gene,CDR3 protein
TRBV4-1,TRBJ2-7,CASSQTGTGAANSYEQYF
TRBV2,TRBJ2-3,CASVGGRPSWGTDTQYF
TRBV5-1,TRBJ2-1,CASSIAGDNEQFF
TRBV28,TRBJ1-1,CASTTSGNTEAFF
TRBV5-1,TRBJ1-1,CASSQRLNTEAFF
TRBV20-1,TRBJ1-1,CSAREDSEAFF
TRBV6-5,TRBJ1-4,CASSYDTTNEKLFF
TRBV5-1,TRBJ2-1,CASSRSGGVSYNEQFF
TRBV6-1,TRBJ2-3,CASSEASLAGAWAQYF
TRBV2,TRBJ2-2,CASSERLWGATGELFF
TRBV7-2,TRBJ2-5,CASSSGWDWEKETQYF
TRBV19,TRBJ2-1,CASSMGQGPNEQFF
TRBV5-6,TRBJ2-7,CASSFFQRGDYEQYF
TRBV5-4,TRBJ2-1,CASSLGQGTYNEQFF
TRBV12-2,TRBJ2-3,CASRPTRLREYF
TRBV30,TRBJ1-1,CAWSGQPSTEAFF
TRBV7-8,TRBJ1-2,CASSLSGNSGYTF
TRBV9,TRBJ1-1,CASSVVPDSEAFF
TRBV5-4,TRBJ1-2,CASSENRAYGYTF
TRBV6-6,TRBJ1-5,CASRRNSNQPQHF
TRBV25-1,TRBJ2-1,CASSEPGNHFNEQFF
TRBV6-6,TRBJ1-3,CASRGQGGNTIYF
TRBV25-1,TRBJ1-1,CASSEWRRGDYSTEAFF
TRBV30,TRBJ1-5,CAWSEGFQPQHF
TRBV5-1,TRBJ2-3,CASSRAQASGGTDTQYF
TRBV10-3,TRBJ2-3,CAISAETSGSGGNTQYF
TRBV9,TRBJ1-2,CASNGAAGTNYGYTF
TRBV2,TRBJ2-5,CASTRTRQETQYF
TRBV6-6,TRBJ2-7,CASSYAAGVSYEQYF
TRBV18,TRBJ2-1,CASSLTGDSYNEQFF
TRBV7-9,TRBJ1-2,CASSLIGTSSGYTF
TRBV30,TRBJ1-2,CAWSTGYGYTF
TRBV13,TRBJ2-3,CASSVGDITDTQYF
TRBV11-1,TRBJ2-5,CASSEYGKQYF
TRBV6-5,TRBJ1-4,CASRDTLMRKLFF
TRBV6-5,TRBJ2-5,CASARAETQYF
TRBV6-1,TRBJ2-5,CASSPAPGGETQYF
TRBV28,TRBJ1-5,CASSFTSNQPQHF
TRBV21-1,TRBJ1-1,CATGGEMNTEAFF
TRBV5-1,TRBJ1-2,CASSSDRYPNYGYTF
TRBV7-3,TRBJ2-1,CASSLSGTYNEQFF
TRBV28,TRBJ2-7,CASSFGGTYEQYF
TRBV19,TRBJ1-1,CASSLGDGTGTEAFF
TRBV11-2,TRBJ2-7,CASSLSRGSEEQYF
TRBV12-2,TRBJ1-1,CASHLGCTRNTEAFF
TRBV6-1,TRBJ2-7,CASSEGGTGVLEQYF
TRBV6-6,TRBJ1-5,CASSYPPGQSNQPQHF
TRBV15,TRBJ2-7,CATFPGLAGDRSYEQYF
TRBV28,TRBJ1-4,CASSSGAHDEKLFF
TRBV7-2,TRBJ2-1,CASSLYEGEQFF
TRBV19,TRBJ2-7,CASSPGGAADYEQYF
TRBV7-2,TRBJ2-7,CASTSTGTAYEQYF
TRBV23-1,TRBJ2-3,CASSQSSINFSTDTQYF
TRBV19,TRBJ1-1,CASRAGTGGWDTEAFF
TRBV10-2,NA,CASHKLGVDHEQYF